This T cell receptor beta chain came from a study of breast tumors, draining lymph nodes, adjacent tissues. General study results and limits: Tumor T cell lymph node origin was a supported hypothesis, not proven. Compared with basal-like, luminal-like tumors shared significantly more repertoire with nontumor tissue.

TCRdb used MiXCR to reprocess the multiplex PCR reads, holding one entry per CDR3 protein. Altogether nearly 200,000 distinct CDR3 sequences are present, 25% to 40% being singletons, with the ten largest covering roughly 4%. Samples came from axillary lymph nodes draining the breast cancer. Points on this clonotype: Its target is not known.

This CDR3 spans 14 amino acids. The germline V gene encodes CDR1 KGHDR and CDR2 SFDVKD. The V gene lost 3 bases and the J gene lost 11 bases, with 17 bases spanning the gap. The material sequenced was axillary lymph node tissue. The chain carries TRBV24-1 and TRBJ2-3; tentative D call: TRBD2 (6 bases). The clonotype comes from a female donor with breast cancer. Some clones in this sample may be carry-over from other donors' samples. CDR3 sequence: CATSDPGLHNEQYF. The DNA for the CDR3 is TGTGCCACCAGTGATCCGGGACTTCACAATGAGCAGTATTTT.